The clone carrying this T cell receptor beta chain has at least ten counts. Antigen unknown. The record originates from a study of T-cell memory formation after mild COVID-19. TCRdb recomputed calls from the 5' RACE reads with MiXCR, one row per CDR3 protein. The repertoire consists of a few hundred thousand distinct CDR3 sequences, with 16% occurring once and the leading ten covering 20% to 25%. Whole-study results and caveats: Clones contracting across day 15 to 85 had a balanced CD4/CD8 profile; later expanding clones leaned CD4+. Within pre-infection memory, some responding clones were found, suggesting cross-reactive memory joined.

The CDR3 consists of 17 residues. With 3 bases clipped from V and 2 bases from J, the junction kept 9 bases outside the gene matches. Germline V gene sequence: CDR1 SGDLS, CDR2 YYNGEE. The chain carries TRBV9 and TRBJ2-3; 10 positions agree with TRBD2. Sequencing was performed on PBMCs or a T cell subset sorted from them (not recorded which). The TCR sequence derives from a man younger than 35 who had mild COVID-19 (a few samples of this study predate the infection). Cell type and time point are not known. Written as DNA, the CDR3 is TGTGCCAGCAGCGCCGGCGTGGGACTAGCGTTCACAGATACGCAGTATTTT. Its protein is CASSAGVGLAFTDTQYF.